Listed here is a single T cell receptor beta chain. As yet, its antigen is unknown. The authors used template switching to add a universal primer site and gave cDNA unique molecular identifiers. A single record per CDR3 protein comes from TCRdb applying MiXCR to the 5' RACE reads. The sample yields 450,000 or so distinct CDR3 sequences, 11% to 15% seen once. The CDR3 runs to 13 residues. V was trimmed by 2 bases and J by 6 bases, leaving 11 bases between them. The V gene's germline CDR1 is MNHEY and CDR2 SVGAGI. The data were obtained in a study of identical twins. Study observations and caveats: Twin-shared out-of-frame alpha sequences showed excess low generation probability. Donors were not followed over many years; analysis was cross-sectional.

The data also belong to a second study, concerning yellow fever vaccine responses in identical twins.

The chain couples TRBV6-5 to TRBJ2-7; the D gene is possibly TRBD1 (5 bases). The sequence was collected from a young woman in good health. The specimen was CD4+ T cells sorted from blood. CDR3 coding DNA: TGTGCCAGCAGTTACGCAGACAGTCGCGAGCAGTACTTC. Its protein is CASSYADSREQYF.